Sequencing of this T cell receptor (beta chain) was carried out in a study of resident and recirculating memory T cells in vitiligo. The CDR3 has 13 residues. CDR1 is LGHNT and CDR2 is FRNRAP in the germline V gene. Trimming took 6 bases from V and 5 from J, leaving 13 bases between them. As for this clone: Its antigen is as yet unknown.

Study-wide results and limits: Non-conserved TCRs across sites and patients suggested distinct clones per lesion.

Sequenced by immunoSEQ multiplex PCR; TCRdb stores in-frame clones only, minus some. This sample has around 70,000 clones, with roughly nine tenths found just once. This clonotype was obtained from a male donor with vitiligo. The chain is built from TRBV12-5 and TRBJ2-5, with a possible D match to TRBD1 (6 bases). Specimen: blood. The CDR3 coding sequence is TGTGCTAGTGGAGAAGACAGGTCGGAGACCCAGTACTTC. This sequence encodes CASGEDRSETQYF.